Shown below are 29 T cell receptor beta chains from a single sample sequenced in a study of Graves' ophthalmopathy and Graves' hyperthyroidism. Transcripts of RNA were the source for amplifying TCR beta CDR3 regions. Second-round multiplex PCR followed a first-round RT-PCR using HTBI primers. Each CDR3 protein gets one entry after TCRdb re-called the multiplex PCR reads with MiXCR. The sample yields about 740,000 distinct CDR3 sequences, 35% to 50% seen once. Specimen: peripheral blood. Receptor source: an adult man with Graves' ophthalmopathy.

Concerning this clonotype: Mismatch with germline at one junction end may stem from a read error. The chain couples TRBV10-3 to TRBJ2-6; TRBD1 might be the D (6 bases). The CDR3 runs to 13 residues. From germline, CDR1 is ENHRY and CDR2 SYGVKD. For the CDR3, the DNA is TGTGCCATCAGTGAGCTAGGGGGCAACGTCCTGACTTTC. It translates to CAISELGGNVLTF.

Of note for this clonotype: Lacking the conserved final phenylalanine or tryptophan, this CDR3 likely reflects a read error. The DNA is omitted, as the CDR3 cannot be located on it reliably, and the CDR3 follows TCRdb's listing. The chain is built from TRBV29-1 and TRBJ2-7; no DNA check was done on the table's D call, TRBD1. CDR1 SQVTM and CDR2 ANQGSEA come from the germline V gene. Counting both end residues, the CDR3 totals 9 amino acids. CDR3 sequence reads: CSVVPGGCL.

This clonotype was found many times. V gene TRBV10-3 combines with J gene TRBJ2-7; 8 nucleotides agree with TRBD1. The trim removed 11 bases at V and 5 bases at J, leaving 8 bases unmatched. CDR1 and CDR2 (germline): ENHRY, SYGVKD. The CDR3 extends over 12 amino acids. The CDR3 sequence: CAAGQGNDEQYF. The CDR3, as DNA: TGTGCCGCAGGACAGGGTAACGACGAGCAGTACTTC.

The V gene is TRBV25-1, the J gene TRBJ2-6; D unresolved. The CDR3 extends over 15 amino acids. Germline values: CDR1 MGHDK, CDR2 SYGVNS. Trimming left V 5 bases short and J 2 bases short, with 10 bases between. CDR3 loop: CASSLSPPGANVLTF. The DNA of the CDR3 is TGTGCCAGCAGTTTATCCCCCCCTGGGGCCAACGTCCTGACTTTC. Based on the CDR3 plus reference TRBV25-1 and TRBJ2-6, the full variable domain is EADIYQTPRYLVIGTGKKITLECSQTMGHDKMYWYQQDPGMELHLIHYSYGVNSTEKGDLSSESTVSRIRTEHFPLTLESARPSHTSQYLCASSLSPPGANVLTFGAGSRLTVL.

With regard to this clonotype: A much larger clone lies a single base off, so this may be a read error. The chain uses TRBV7-2 and TRBJ1-1; D may be TRBD1 (6 bases). This CDR3 comprises 17 residues. Germline CDR1 and CDR2: SGHTA and FQGNSA. CDR3 residues: CASSRQDKGRRNTEASF. CDR3 in DNA: TGTGCCAGCAGTAGACAGGATAAGGGACGGAGGAACACTGAAGCTTCCTTT.

The V call is TRBV25-1, the J call TRBJ2-2; 15 nucleotides match TRBD2. The CDR3 extends over 17 amino acids. Germline values: CDR1 MGHDK, CDR2 SYGVNS. V lost 6 bases and J lost 3; bases outside the gene matches: 5. CDR3 amino acids: CASSRGLAGGDTGELFF. CDR3 nucleotides: TGTGCCAGCAGCCGGGGACTAGCGGGAGGAGACACCGGGGAGCTGTTTTTT.

This clonotype was seen a few times. The chain employs TRBV7-3 and TRBJ2-6; 11 positions match TRBD2. The CDR3 is 18 amino acids. CDR1 is SGHTA, CDR2 FQGTGA, per germline. The V gene end was trimmed by 4 bases and the J gene end by 0 bases; junction bases not matched to a gene: 5. The CDR3 is CASSYGLAGLSGANVLTF. CDR3 in DNA: TGTGCCAGCAGCTACGGACTAGCGGGCCTCTCTGGGGCCAACGTCCTGACTTTC.

Ten or more counts support this clonotype. V is TRBV7-9 and J is TRBJ2-5, with 9 nucleotides matching TRBD1. The V gene end was trimmed by 10 bases and the J gene end by 5 bases; junction bases not matched to a gene: 5. In germline, CDR1 is SEHNR, CDR2 FQNEAQ (reference sequence). This CDR3 is built from 12 residues. The CDR3 DNA reads as TGTGCCACGAGGACAGGGGTGGAGACCCAGTACTTC. It is translated as CATRTGVETQYF.

On this clonotype: The junction departs from the called germline gene at one end, perhaps through a read error. The rearrangement joins TRBV9 to TRBJ1-5; perhaps TRBD1 as D (5 bases). Germline CDR1 is SGDLS and CDR2 is YYNGEE. The CDR3 consists of 15 residues. The CDR3: CASSPTGGDFTPQHF. The CDR3 region has the DNA TGCGCCAGCAGCCCTACGGGGGGAGACTTTACGCCCCAGCATTTT.

There are a few counts of this clonotype. The chain links TRBV6-1 to TRBJ2-5, with D tentatively TRBD1 or TRBD2 (5 bases each). This CDR3 contains 14 residues. Germline V gene data show CDR1 as MNHNS and CDR2 as SASEGT. The V and J ends lost 8 bases and 0 bases respectively, with 13 bases between them. The CDR3 DNA is TGTGCCAGCGCCACCGGGACGTACCAAGAGACCCAGTACTTC. This sequence encodes CASATGTYQETQYF.

A single count supports this clonotype. This CDR3 reads CSVEYRKNYEQYF. The CDR3, as DNA: TGCAGCGTCGAGTACAGGAAAAACTACGAGCAGTACTTC. The J gene is TRBJ2-7, the V gene TRBV29-1; D is possibly TRBD1 (5 bases). This CDR3 has 13 residues. Trimming took 6 bases from V and 3 from J, leaving 15 bases between them. Germline V gene data show CDR1 as SQVTM and CDR2 as ANQGSEA.

The chain links TRBV29-1 to TRBJ1-4; tentative D call: TRBD1 (5 bases). This CDR3 is built from 17 residues. Per the germline V gene, CDR1 is SQVTM and CDR2 is ANQGSEA. V was pared by 0 bases and J by 7 bases, with 21 bases between. The CDR3 is CSVEDRGYGYVGEKLFF. Written as DNA, the CDR3 is TGCAGCGTTGAAGATAGGGGCTATGGCTACGTGGGTGAAAAACTGTTTTTT.

With regard to this clonotype: At one of its ends the junction is not consistent with the germline gene, which may arise from a read error. The chain has TRBV7-9 and TRBJ2-3, with 8 bases lining up with TRBD2. Germline CDR1 reads SEHNR; CDR2 reads FQNEAQ (reference sequence). The length of the CDR3 is 14 residues. This chain's CDR3 is CASSLAGRADTQYF. In DNA form, the CDR3 reads TGTGCCAGCAGCCTAGCGGGTCGGGCAGATACGCAGTATTTT.

The gene calls are TRBV7-9 and TRBJ2-7, with 12 bases identical to TRBD1. CDR1 is SEHNR, CDR2 FQNEAQ, per germline (reference sequence). Trimming took 5 bases from V and 3 from J; bases not matched to a gene: 11. The length of the CDR3 is 17 residues. The CDR3 sequence: CASSPAGTGGTFYEQYF. CDR3 bases: TGTGCCAGCAGCCCCGCCGGGACAGGGGGCACCTTCTACGAGCAGTACTTC. The whole variable domain, filled in from reference TRBV7-9 and TRBJ2-7, reads DTGVSQNPRHKITKRGQNVTFRCDPISEHNRLYWYRQTLGQGPEFLTYFQNEAQLEKSRLLSDRFSAERPKGSFSTLEIQRTEQGDSAMYLCASSPAGTGGTFYEQYFGPGTRLTVT.

There are a few counts of this clonotype. The genes are TRBV2 and TRBJ1-1; TRBD1 aligns across 8 bases. Trimming cost V 7 bases and J 5 bases; bases outside gene matches: 9. The CDR3 length is 14 residues. From germline, CDR1 is SNHLY and CDR2 FYNNEI. In DNA form, the CDR3 reads TGTGCCAGCACCCCTGATGGACAGGGAACTGAAGCTTTCTTT. This sequence encodes CASTPDGQGTEAFF.

J is TRBJ2-5 and V is TRBV6-5, with 7 positions matching TRBD2. After removal of 3 bases from V and 2 bases from J, the junction contained 12 bases not matched to a gene. Per germline, CDR1 MNHEY and CDR2 SVGAGI. CDR3 length equals 17 residues. CDR3 loop: CASSYLGGQISQETQYF. CDR3 DNA: TGTGCCAGCAGTTATTTGGGAGGGCAGATAAGTCAAGAGACCCAGTACTTC.

This clonotype was counted at least ten times. The chain is built from TRBV6-6 and TRBJ1-2; a possible D gene is TRBD1 (6 bases). The CDR3 length is 15 residues. Trimming stripped 2 bases from V and 6 bases from J, with 16 bases between. Germline V gene data show CDR1 as MNHNY and CDR2 as SVGAGI (reference sequence). The CDR3 sequence is CASSYDSAGAHGYTF. The CDR3 DNA follows: TGTGCCAGCAGTTACGATTCGGCAGGGGCTCATGGCTACACCTTC.

The rearrangement links TRBV12-3 or TRBV12-4 to TRBJ1-1; 9 positions match TRBD1. V gave up 1 base and J gave up 6 bases; unmatched junction bases: 6. The length of the CDR3 is 15 residues. CDR3 nucleotides: TGTGCCAGCAGTTTAGGGGGGACAGGGTCCTCTGAAGCTTTCTTT. It codes for CASSLGGTGSSEAFF.

The chain recombines TRBV2 with TRBJ2-5; 9 bases map to TRBD1. The CDR3 contains 15 residues. The junction had 5 bases not matched to a gene; V was cut back by 4 bases and J by 2 bases. CDR1 is SNHLY, CDR2 FYNNEI, per germline. DNA for the CDR3: TGTGCCAGCAGTGGTGACAGGGGGATACAAGAGACCCAGTACTTC. Translation: CASSGDRGIQETQYF.

The chain combines TRBV6-5 with TRBJ1-6; 8 bases match TRBD1. The CDR3 consists of 17 residues. The junction had 8 bases not matched to a gene; V was cut back by 2 bases and J by 5 bases. Germline CDR1 reads MNHEY; CDR2 reads SVGAGI. CDR3 bases: TGTGCCAGCAGTTACGACCGACAGGGGTCACATAATTCACCCCTCCACTTT. This translates into CASSYDRQGSHNSPLHF.

This clonotype has a count of ten or more. The gene calls are TRBV29-1 and TRBJ1-1; 8 bases match TRBD1. Germline CDR1 SQVTM, CDR2 ANQGSEA. The CDR3 covers 13 residues. V trimming: 8 bases; J trimming: 0 bases; junction bases outside the gene matches: 5. CDR3 bases: TGCAGCACGTGGACAGGGTTGAACACTGAAGCTTTCTTT. Encoded protein: CSTWTGLNTEAFF.

This clonotype was observed at least ten times. The chain couples TRBV9 to TRBJ1-1; D is uncertain. Germline V gene lookup returns CDR1 SGDLS and CDR2 YYNGEE. Trimming cost V 4 bases and J 3 bases, with 10 bases left between them. The CDR3 is 13 amino acids. CDR3 amino acids: CASSPYIDTEAFF. CDR3 sequence (DNA): TGTGCCAGCAGCCCCTACATAGACACTGAAGCTTTCTTT.

As regards this clonotype: At one end the junction does not follow the germline gene, possibly because of a read error. V is TRBV29-1 and J is TRBJ2-7; weak D call: TRBD2 (5 bases). The CDR3 spans 11 residues. CDR1 SQVTM and CDR2 ANQGSEA come from the germline V gene. The CDR3 nucleotides are TGCAGCGTTGGGAACACCGGGGAGCTGTACTTC. Encoded protein: CSVGNTGELYF.

The V call is TRBV25-1, the J call TRBJ1-2, with TRBD1 identical over 10 bases. The CDR3 has 21 amino acids. V was pared by 6 bases and J by 0 bases, with 22 bases of the junction left unmatched. Germline V gene lookup returns CDR1 MGHDK and CDR2 SYGVNS. CDR3 in DNA: TGTGCCAGCAGCCAAGATCCCTACGATGGACAGGGGGGCGAGGCTAACTATGGCTACACCTTC. Translated: CASSQDPYDGQGGEANYGYTF.

This clonotype has a count of ten or more. The gene calls are TRBV7-9 and TRBJ1-2; D may be TRBD1 (5 bases). Looked up from germline, CDR1 is SEHNR and CDR2 is FQNEAQ (reference sequence). This CDR3 has 13 residues. Trimming stripped 3 bases from V and 3 bases from J, with 8 bases between. CDR3 loop: CASSFGGDYGYTF. As DNA, the CDR3 is TGTGCCAGCAGCTTCGGGGGGGACTATGGCTACACCTTC.

This chain connects TRBV27 to TRBJ2-5; D uncertain. The CDR3 covers 13 residues. V shed 6 bases and J shed 2 bases, with 10 bases lying between them. Germline CDR1 reads MNHEY; CDR2 reads SMNVEV (reference sequence). CDR3 sequence reads: CASRRTPQETQYF. The CDR3 region has the DNA TGTGCCAGCAGGCGGACGCCTCAAGAGACCCAGTACTTC.

This clonotype has just a few counts. A read error may account for a junction end that differs from germline. The chain combines TRBV7-8 with TRBJ1-2; weak D call: TRBD1 (6 bases). This CDR3 has 15 residues. Germline assignment: CDR1 SGHVS and CDR2 FQNEAQ. CDR3: CASSQVGFRGEGYTF. The CDR3 DNA sequence: TGCGCCAGCAGCCAAGTCGGATTCAGGGGTGAGGGCTACACCTTC.

On this clonotype itself: At one of its ends the junction is not consistent with the germline gene, which may arise from a read error. This sequence joins TRBV10-2 and TRBJ2-5; D is possibly TRBD1 or TRBD2 (5 bases each). The CDR3 covers 14 residues. Germline V gives CDR1 WSHSY, CDR2 SAAADI. CDR3 coding DNA: TGCGCCAGCAGTGAGTCTAGTTTTGAGGGGACCCGGTACTTC. It is translated as CASSESSFEGTRYF.

V usage is TRBV7-9 and J usage is TRBJ2-3, with 7 bases lining up with TRBD2. This CDR3 region has 14 residues. Per the germline V gene, CDR1 is SEHNR and CDR2 is FQNEAQ (reference sequence). The V gene end was trimmed by 5 bases and the J gene end by 4 bases; junction bases not matched to a gene: 6. CDR3 sequence: CASSETSSPDTQYF. Written as DNA, the CDR3 is TGTGCCAGCAGCGAGACTAGCTCCCCAGATACGCAGTATTTT.